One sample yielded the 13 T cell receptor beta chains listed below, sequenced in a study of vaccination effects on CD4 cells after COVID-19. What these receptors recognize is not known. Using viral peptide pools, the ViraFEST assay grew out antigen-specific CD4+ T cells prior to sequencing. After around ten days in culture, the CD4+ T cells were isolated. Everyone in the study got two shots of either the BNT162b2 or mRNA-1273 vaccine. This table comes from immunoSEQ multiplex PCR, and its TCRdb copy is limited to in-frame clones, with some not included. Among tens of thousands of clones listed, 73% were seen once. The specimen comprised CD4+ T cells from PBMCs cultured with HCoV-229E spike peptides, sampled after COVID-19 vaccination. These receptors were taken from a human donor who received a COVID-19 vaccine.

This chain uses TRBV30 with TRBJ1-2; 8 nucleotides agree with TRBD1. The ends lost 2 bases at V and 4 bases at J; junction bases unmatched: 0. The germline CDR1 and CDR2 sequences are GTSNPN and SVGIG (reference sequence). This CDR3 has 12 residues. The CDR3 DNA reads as TGTGCCTGGAGTACAGGGGGCTATGGCTACACCTTC. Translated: CAWSTGGYGYTF.

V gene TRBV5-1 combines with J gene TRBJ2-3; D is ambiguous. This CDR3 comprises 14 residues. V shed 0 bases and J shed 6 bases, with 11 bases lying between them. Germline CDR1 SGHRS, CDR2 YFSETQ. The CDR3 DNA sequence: TGCGCCAGCAGCTTGGGAGGAAAGGACGATACGCAGTATTTT. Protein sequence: CASSLGGKDDTQYF.

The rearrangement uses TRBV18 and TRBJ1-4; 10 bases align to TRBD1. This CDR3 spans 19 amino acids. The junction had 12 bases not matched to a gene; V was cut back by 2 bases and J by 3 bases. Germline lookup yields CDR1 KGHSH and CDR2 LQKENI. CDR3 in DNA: TGTGCCAGCTCACCAAGTGGTCGGGACAGGGGCACTGCTAATGAAAAACTGTTTTTT. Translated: CASSPSGRDRGTANEKLFF.

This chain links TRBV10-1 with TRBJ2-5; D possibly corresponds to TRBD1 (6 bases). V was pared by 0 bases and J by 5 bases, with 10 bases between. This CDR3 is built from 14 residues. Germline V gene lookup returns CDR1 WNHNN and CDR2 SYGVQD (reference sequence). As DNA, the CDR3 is TGCGCCAGCAGTGAGTCTAGGGGGTCGGAGACCCAGTACTTC. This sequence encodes CASSESRGSETQYF.

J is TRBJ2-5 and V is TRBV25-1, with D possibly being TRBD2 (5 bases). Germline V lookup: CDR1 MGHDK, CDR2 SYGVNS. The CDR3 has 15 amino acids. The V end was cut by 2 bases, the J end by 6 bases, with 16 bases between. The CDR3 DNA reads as TGTGCCAGCAGTGAAAGTGACGGGGTGGGGAAGACCCAGTACTTC. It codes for CASSESDGVGKTQYF.

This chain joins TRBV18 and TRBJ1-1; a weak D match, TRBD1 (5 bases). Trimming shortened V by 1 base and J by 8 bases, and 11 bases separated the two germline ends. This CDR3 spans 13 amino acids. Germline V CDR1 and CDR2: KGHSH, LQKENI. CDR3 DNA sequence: TGTGCCAGCTCACCACTCCGGGACCACGAAGCTTTCTTT. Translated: CASSPLRDHEAFF. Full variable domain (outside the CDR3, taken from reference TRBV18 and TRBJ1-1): NAGVMQNPRHLVRRRGQEARLRCSPMKGHSHVYWYRQLPEEGLKFMVYLQKENIIDESGMPKERFSAEFPKEGPSILRIQQVVRGDSAAYFCASSPLRDHEAFFGQGTRLTVV.

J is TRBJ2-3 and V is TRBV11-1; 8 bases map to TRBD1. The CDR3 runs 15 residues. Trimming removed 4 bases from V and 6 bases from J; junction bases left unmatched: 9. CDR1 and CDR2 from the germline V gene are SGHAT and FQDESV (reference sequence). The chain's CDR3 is CASSSGQGMGDTQYF. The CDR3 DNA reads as TGTGCCAGCAGCTCTGGACAGGGTATGGGGGATACGCAGTATTTT.

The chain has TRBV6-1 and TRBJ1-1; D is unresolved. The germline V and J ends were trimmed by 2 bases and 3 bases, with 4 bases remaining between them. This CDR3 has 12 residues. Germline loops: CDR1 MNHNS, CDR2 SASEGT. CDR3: CASSERYTEAFF. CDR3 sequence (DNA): TGTGCCAGCAGTGAACGTTACACTGAAGCTTTCTTT.

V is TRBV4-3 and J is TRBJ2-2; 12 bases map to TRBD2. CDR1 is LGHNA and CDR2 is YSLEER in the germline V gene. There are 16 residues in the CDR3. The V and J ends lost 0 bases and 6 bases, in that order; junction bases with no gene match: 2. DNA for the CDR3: TGCGCCAGCAGCCAAGAGCTAGCGGGGGGGCCCGGGGAGCTGTTTTTT. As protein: CASSQELAGGPGELFF.

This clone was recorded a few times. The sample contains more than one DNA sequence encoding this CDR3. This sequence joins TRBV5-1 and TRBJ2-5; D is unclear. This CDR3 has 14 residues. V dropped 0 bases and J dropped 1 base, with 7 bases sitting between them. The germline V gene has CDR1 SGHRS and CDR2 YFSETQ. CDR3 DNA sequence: TGCGCCAGCAGCTTGGGAGGCTCCCAAGAGACCCAGTACTTC. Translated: CASSLGGSQETQYF.

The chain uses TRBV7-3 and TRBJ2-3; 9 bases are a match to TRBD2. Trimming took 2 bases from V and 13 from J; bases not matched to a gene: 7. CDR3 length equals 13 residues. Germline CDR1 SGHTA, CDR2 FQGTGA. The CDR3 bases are TGTGCCAGCAGCTTATCTAGCGGGATACGGAAGTATTTT. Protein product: CASSLSSGIRKYF.

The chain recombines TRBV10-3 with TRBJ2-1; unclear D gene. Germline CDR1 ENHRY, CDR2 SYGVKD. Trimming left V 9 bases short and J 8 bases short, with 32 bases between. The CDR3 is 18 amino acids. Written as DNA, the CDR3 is TGTGCCATTAGATGCCTGGGTTCCTCGGTAAACTGTAAGGATGAGCAGTTCTTC. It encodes CAIRCLGSSVNCKDEQFF.

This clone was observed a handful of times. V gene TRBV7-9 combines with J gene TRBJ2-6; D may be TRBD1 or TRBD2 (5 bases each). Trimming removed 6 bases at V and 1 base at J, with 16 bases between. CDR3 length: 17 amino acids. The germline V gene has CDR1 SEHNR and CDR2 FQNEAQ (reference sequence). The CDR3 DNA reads TGTGCCAGCAGACCTGGCGAGGGGATTTCTGGGGCCAACGTCCTGACTTTC. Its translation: CASRPGEGISGANVLTF.